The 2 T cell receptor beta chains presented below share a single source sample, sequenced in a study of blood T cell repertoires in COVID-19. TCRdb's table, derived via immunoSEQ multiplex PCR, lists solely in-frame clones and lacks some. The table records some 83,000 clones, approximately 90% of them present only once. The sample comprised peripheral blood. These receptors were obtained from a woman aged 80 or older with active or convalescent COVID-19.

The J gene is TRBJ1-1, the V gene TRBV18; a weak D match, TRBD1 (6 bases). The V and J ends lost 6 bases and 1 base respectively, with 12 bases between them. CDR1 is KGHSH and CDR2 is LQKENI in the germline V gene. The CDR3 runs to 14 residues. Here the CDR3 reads CASSSTGRNTEAFF. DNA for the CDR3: TGTGCCAGCTCGTCTACAGGGAGGAACACTGAAGCTTTCTTT.

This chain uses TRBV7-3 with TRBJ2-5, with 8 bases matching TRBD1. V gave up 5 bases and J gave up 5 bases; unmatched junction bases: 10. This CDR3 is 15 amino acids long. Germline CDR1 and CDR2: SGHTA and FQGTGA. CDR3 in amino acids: CASSLNPGGVETQYF. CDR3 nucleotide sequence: TGTGCCAGCAGCCTTAACCCAGGGGGCGTTGAGACCCAGTACTTC.